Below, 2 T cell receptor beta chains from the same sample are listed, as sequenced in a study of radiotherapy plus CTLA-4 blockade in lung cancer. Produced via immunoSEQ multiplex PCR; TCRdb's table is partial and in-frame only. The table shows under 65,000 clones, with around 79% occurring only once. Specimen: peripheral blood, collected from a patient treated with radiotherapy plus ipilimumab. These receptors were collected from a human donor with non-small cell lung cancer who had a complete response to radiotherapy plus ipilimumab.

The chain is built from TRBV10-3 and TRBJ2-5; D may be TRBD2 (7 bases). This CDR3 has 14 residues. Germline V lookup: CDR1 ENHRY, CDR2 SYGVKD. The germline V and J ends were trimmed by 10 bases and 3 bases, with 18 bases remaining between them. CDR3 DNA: TGTGCCACCCAACCAGGGGAGGGAAAAGAGACCCAGTACTTC. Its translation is CATQPGEGKETQYF.

Written as DNA, the CDR3 is TGCGCCAGCAGTGAGGCTAGCGGGAGGGTAACAGATACGCAGTATTTT. This encodes CASSEASGRVTDTQYF. This chain links TRBV10-1 with TRBJ2-3; 12 bases map to TRBD2. This CDR3 contains 16 residues. Germline values: CDR1 WNHNN, CDR2 SYGVQD (reference sequence). The junction had 3 bases not matched to a gene; V was cut back by 2 bases and J by 3 bases.